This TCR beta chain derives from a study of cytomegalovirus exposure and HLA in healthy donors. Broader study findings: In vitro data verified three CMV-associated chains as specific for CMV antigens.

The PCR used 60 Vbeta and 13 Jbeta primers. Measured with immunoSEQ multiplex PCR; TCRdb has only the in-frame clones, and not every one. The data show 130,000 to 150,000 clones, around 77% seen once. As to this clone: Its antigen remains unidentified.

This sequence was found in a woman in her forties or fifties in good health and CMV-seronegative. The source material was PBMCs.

CDR3 bases: TGTGCCAGCAGTTACGCAGGGTATGGCTACACCTTC. As protein: CASSYAGYGYTF. The chain has TRBV6-5 and TRBJ1-2, with D tentatively TRBD1 (5 bases). From germline, CDR1 is MNHEY and CDR2 SVGAGI. This CDR3 contains 12 residues. The V gene lost 2 bases and the J gene lost 5 bases, with 6 bases spanning the gap.